The sequence of this TCR beta chain was determined in a study of blood T cell repertoires in COVID-19. The overall study: Samples came from the United States, Italy and Spain, spanning acute and convalescent COVID-19. From T cells, B-cell-depleted T cells, or PBMCs came the material, which was cDNA or gDNA.

Per the original methods: Reference gene primer amplification in the assay estimated nucleated cell counts. Measured with immunoSEQ multiplex PCR; TCRdb has only the in-frame clones, and not every one. V and J calls and clone size follow that table, whereas D and trimming were derived from the DNA. The profile shows some 70,000 clones, 85% to 90% of them singletons. V dropped 5 bases and J dropped 6 bases, with 13 bases sitting between them. This CDR3 is built from 14 residues. Germline V gene data show CDR1 as WNHNN and CDR2 as SYGVQD (reference sequence). This TCR came from a man aged 80 or over with acute or convalescent COVID-19. The rearrangement links TRBV10-1 to TRBJ2-2; D not certain. The sequenced material came from peripheral blood. CDR3 nucleotide sequence: TGCGCCAGCAGTACTTCCCTTCCCCCCGGGGAGCTGTTTTTT. This codes for CASSTSLPPGELFF.